This TCR beta chain is drawn from a study of T cells in Graves' hyperthyroidism and ophthalmopathy. To note about this clonotype: Its antigen remains unknown.

Findings and caveats of the study: In validation, the model predicted ophthalmopathy. These predictions came a median 6.5 months before onset. Most expanded thyroid clonotypes above 0.001 recurred in blood.

Graves' hyperthyroidism without ophthalmopathy progression within 18 months was termed stable. RNA transcripts gave rise to amplified TCR beta CDR3 regions. Researchers ran a first-round RT-PCR on the TCR CDR3 using the HTBI primer set. MiXCR, applied by TCRdb to the multiplex PCR reads, yields one record per CDR3 protein. The table shows approximately 560,000 distinct CDR3 sequences, with about 45% occurring only once. This TCR was recovered from a young woman with Graves' hyperthyroidism. The material sequenced was peripheral blood or thyroid tissue (not recorded which).

CDR3 DNA: TGCAGCGAGGACGGTAGCAATCAGCCCCAGCATTTT. Its protein is CSEDGSNQPQHF. The genes are TRBV29-1 and TRBJ1-5; D ambiguous. CDR1 is SQVTM, CDR2 ANQGSEA, per germline. V gave up 7 bases and J gave up 0 bases, with 7 bases separating them. This CDR3 comprises 12 residues.